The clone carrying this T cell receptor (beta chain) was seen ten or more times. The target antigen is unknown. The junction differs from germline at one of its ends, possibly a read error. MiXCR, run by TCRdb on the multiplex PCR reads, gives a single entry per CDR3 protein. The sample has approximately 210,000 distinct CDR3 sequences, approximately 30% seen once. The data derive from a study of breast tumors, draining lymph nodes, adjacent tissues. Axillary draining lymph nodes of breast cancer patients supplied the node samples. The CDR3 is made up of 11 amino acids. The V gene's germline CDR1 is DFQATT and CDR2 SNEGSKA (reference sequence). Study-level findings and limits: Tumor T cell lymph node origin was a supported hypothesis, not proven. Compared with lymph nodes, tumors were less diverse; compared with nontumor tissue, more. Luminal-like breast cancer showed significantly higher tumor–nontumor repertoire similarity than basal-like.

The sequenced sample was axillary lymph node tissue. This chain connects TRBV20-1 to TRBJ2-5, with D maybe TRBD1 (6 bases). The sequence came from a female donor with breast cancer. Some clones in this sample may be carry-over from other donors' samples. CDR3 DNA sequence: TGCAGTGGGACAGCTCAAGAGACCCAGTCCTTC. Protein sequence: CSGTAQETQSF.